The rows below give T cell receptor beta chains drawn from one sample of a study of OX40 agonist ivuxolimab in advanced cancers. TCRdb keeps only in-frame clones here, not all; method: immunoSEQ multiplex PCR. The table has 35,000 to 45,000 clones, 65% to 85% seen once. This material consisted of CD4+ or CD8+ T cells sorted from blood, taken in a trial of the OX40 agonist ivuxolimab. The receptor set was obtained from an adult with an advanced solid tumor such as melanoma, head and neck, liver or kidney cancer. Both conserved end residues are part of each CDR3. Fields, in order: V gene, J gene, D gene, clone size, CDR3 protein, CDR3 DNA. A D gene is named only where the DNA matches it firmly. Clone size is shown for a subset of rows, as once, few, many or a class of expanded clone.

v_call: TRBV6-6
j_call: TRBJ1-4
d_call: NA
clone_size: once
cdr3_aa: CASSYAGAANEKLFF
cdr3_nt: TGTGCCAGCAGTTACGCCGGGGCAGCTAATGAAAAACTGTTTTTT

v_call: TRBV7-6
j_call: TRBJ2-1
d_call: NA
clone_size: NA
cdr3_aa: CASSPTPGGPYNEQFF
cdr3_nt: TGTGCCAGCAGCCCAACGCCCGGTGGCCCATACAATGAGCAGTTCTTC

v_call: TRBV7-8
j_call: TRBJ2-2
d_call: NA
clone_size: NA
cdr3_aa: CASSLGTFGELFF
cdr3_nt: TGTGCCAGCAGCTTAGGGACGTTCGGGGAGCTGTTTTTT

v_call: TRBV7-8
j_call: TRBJ2-5
d_call: NA
clone_size: NA
cdr3_aa: CASSLRREETQYF
cdr3_nt: TGTGCCAGCAGCCTCCGACGGGAAGAGACCCAGTACTTC

v_call: TRBV27
j_call: TRBJ2-7
d_call: TRBD1
clone_size: NA
cdr3_aa: CASSYRGAWEQYF
cdr3_nt: TGTGCCAGCAGTTACAGGGGGGCCTGGGAGCAGTACTTC

v_call: TRBV10-3
j_call: TRBJ2-1
d_call: NA
clone_size: NA
cdr3_aa: CAPPGTVNEQFF
cdr3_nt: TGTGCCCCCCCGGGGACTGTCAATGAGCAGTTCTTC

v_call: TRBV7-3
j_call: TRBJ2-3
d_call: NA
clone_size: NA
cdr3_aa: CASSLRQTDTQYF
cdr3_nt: TGTGCCAGCAGCTTACGGCAGACAGATACGCAGTATTTT

v_call: TRBV19
j_call: TRBJ2-3
d_call: NA
clone_size: NA
cdr3_aa: CASSIQGDTQYF
cdr3_nt: TGTGCCAGTAGTATCCAGGGAGATACGCAGTATTTT

v_call: TRBV4-2
j_call: TRBJ1-5
d_call: NA
clone_size: NA
cdr3_aa: CASSLEQGSGQPQHF
cdr3_nt: TGTGCCAGCAGCCTAGAACAGGGTTCAGGTCAGCCCCAGCATTTT

v_call: TRBV5-1
j_call: TRBJ2-1
d_call: NA
clone_size: NA
cdr3_aa: CASSVGSYNEQFF
cdr3_nt: TGCGCCAGCAGCGTGGGCTCCTACAATGAGCAGTTCTTC

v_call: TRBV27
j_call: TRBJ2-7
d_call: NA
clone_size: NA
cdr3_aa: CASSLSWRGENEQYF
cdr3_nt: TGTGCCAGCAGTTTATCGTGGAGGGGTGAGAACGAGCAGTACTTC

v_call: TRBV11-3
j_call: TRBJ1-2
d_call: NA
clone_size: NA
cdr3_aa: CASSLDRQGLDRTPNYGYTF
cdr3_nt: TGTGCCAGCAGCTTAGACCGCCAGGGCCTAGACAGGACTCCTAACTATGGCTACACCTTC

v_call: TRBV5-1
j_call: TRBJ2-3
d_call: TRBD1
clone_size: NA
cdr3_aa: CASSLGQGSTDTQYF
cdr3_nt: TGCGCCAGCAGCTTAGGACAGGGAAGCACAGATACGCAGTATTTT

v_call: TRBV27
j_call: TRBJ2-7
d_call: NA
clone_size: NA
cdr3_aa: CASSPIGGRYEQYF
cdr3_nt: TGTGCCAGCAGCCCCATAGGAGGGCGCTACGAGCAGTACTTC

v_call: TRBV7-8
j_call: TRBJ2-3
d_call: NA
clone_size: NA
cdr3_aa: CASSRWTTDTQYF
cdr3_nt: TGTGCCAGCAGCCGCTGGACCACAGATACGCAGTATTTT

v_call: TRBV11-1
j_call: TRBJ2-1
d_call: TRBD2
clone_size: NA
cdr3_aa: CASSFGREAYNEQFF
cdr3_nt: TGTGCCAGCAGCTTTGGGCGGGAGGCCTACAATGAGCAGTTCTTC

v_call: TRBV7-2
j_call: TRBJ2-1
d_call: TRBD2
clone_size: NA
cdr3_aa: CASSSISGSNEQFF
cdr3_nt: TGTGCCAGCAGCTCCATAAGCGGGAGCAATGAGCAGTTCTTC

v_call: TRBV6-1
j_call: TRBJ2-7
d_call: NA
clone_size: NA
cdr3_aa: CASSEGREQYF
cdr3_nt: TGTGCCAGCAGTGAGGGACGCGAGCAGTACTTC

v_call: TRBV7-8
j_call: TRBJ1-1
d_call: TRBD1
clone_size: NA
cdr3_aa: CASSFSTGGVGEAFF
cdr3_nt: TGTGCCAGCAGCTTTTCGACAGGGGGAGTTGGCGAAGCTTTCTTT

v_call: TRBV5-6
j_call: TRBJ2-3
d_call: NA
clone_size: NA
cdr3_aa: CASSLVTVRADTQYF
cdr3_nt: TGTGCCAGCAGCTTGGTAACAGTACGCGCAGATACGCAGTATTTT

v_call: TRBV28
j_call: TRBJ2-1
d_call: TRBD1
clone_size: NA
cdr3_aa: CASSRTGGEQFF
cdr3_nt: TGTGCCAGCAGTCGAACAGGGGGCGAGCAGTTCTTC

v_call: TRBV9
j_call: TRBJ2-5
d_call: TRBD2
clone_size: NA
cdr3_aa: CASSAGLAGGQETQYF
cdr3_nt: TGTGCCAGCAGCGCAGGACTAGCGGGGGGTCAAGAGACCCAGTACTTC

v_call: TRBV9
j_call: TRBJ2-5
d_call: TRBD2
clone_size: NA
cdr3_aa: CASSVLTSGQETQYF
cdr3_nt: TGTGCCAGCAGCGTTCTGACTAGCGGGCAAGAGACCCAGTACTTC

v_call: TRBV7-2
j_call: TRBJ2-1
d_call: NA
clone_size: once
cdr3_aa: CASSLGGTKAYNEQFF
cdr3_nt: TGTGCCAGCAGCTTAGGAGGGACGAAGGCCTACAATGAGCAGTTCTTC

v_call: TRBV6-5
j_call: TRBJ2-5
d_call: NA
clone_size: NA
cdr3_aa: CASSYSLAAVETQYF
cdr3_nt: TGTGCCAGCAGTTACTCGTTGGCCGCCGTAGAGACCCAGTACTTC

v_call: TRBV2
j_call: TRBJ2-5
d_call: TRBD1
clone_size: NA
cdr3_aa: CASRGQVEETQYF
cdr3_nt: TGTGCCAGCAGAGGACAGGTTGAAGAGACCCAGTACTTC

v_call: TRBV29-1
j_call: TRBJ2-3
d_call: NA
clone_size: NA
cdr3_aa: CSARTGTDTQYF
cdr3_nt: TGCAGCGCTAGGACAGGCACAGATACGCAGTATTTT

v_call: TRBV5-3
j_call: TRBJ1-5
d_call: TRBD1
clone_size: NA
cdr3_aa: CARSLEQDRNQPQHF
cdr3_nt: TGTGCCAGAAGCTTGGAACAGGACAGGAATCAGCCCCAGCATTTT

v_call: TRBV6-1
j_call: TRBJ1-5
d_call: NA
clone_size: NA
cdr3_aa: CASSEAAGAQPQHF
cdr3_nt: TGTGCCAGCAGTGAAGCGGCGGGGGCTCAGCCCCAGCATTTT

v_call: TRBV4-3
j_call: TRBJ2-7
d_call: NA
clone_size: NA
cdr3_aa: CASSHGHNSYEQYF
cdr3_nt: TGCGCCAGCAGCCACGGACACAACTCCTACGAGCAGTACTTC

v_call: TRBV19
j_call: TRBJ1-5
d_call: NA
clone_size: NA
cdr3_aa: CASSATWGNQPQHF
cdr3_nt: TGTGCCAGTAGTGCCACATGGGGCAATCAGCCCCAGCATTTT

v_call: TRBV5-4
j_call: TRBJ1-2
d_call: NA
clone_size: NA
cdr3_aa: CASSTFLGGGYTF
cdr3_nt: TGTGCCAGCAGCACTTTCCTCGGAGGGGGCTACACCTTC

v_call: TRBV10-3
j_call: TRBJ2-3
d_call: TRBD2
clone_size: NA
cdr3_aa: CAITLGGDSTDTQYF
cdr3_nt: TGTGCCATCACCCTTGGGGGGGATAGCACAGATACGCAGTATTTT

v_call: TRBV10-3
j_call: TRBJ2-1
d_call: TRBD1
clone_size: NA
cdr3_aa: CATTPDRGTYNEQFF
cdr3_nt: TGTGCCACCACACCCGACAGGGGGACCTACAATGAGCAGTTCTTC

v_call: TRBV14
j_call: TRBJ2-1
d_call: TRBD2
clone_size: NA
cdr3_aa: CASSQGLSGTNNEQFF
cdr3_nt: TGTGCCAGCAGCCAAGGGCTTTCCGGGACTAACAATGAGCAGTTCTTC

v_call: TRBV27
j_call: TRBJ2-7
d_call: TRBD1
clone_size: NA
cdr3_aa: CASSLLGTGGHEQYF
cdr3_nt: TGTGCCAGCAGTTTATTAGGGACAGGGGGCCACGAGCAGTACTTC

v_call: TRBV7-9
j_call: TRBJ2-2
d_call: NA
clone_size: NA
cdr3_aa: CASSLPQGTGELFF
cdr3_nt: TGTGCCAGCAGCTTACCCCAGGGCACCGGGGAGCTGTTTTTT

v_call: TRBV28
j_call: TRBJ2-3
d_call: NA
clone_size: NA
cdr3_aa: CASSFGQPTDTQYF
cdr3_nt: TGTGCCAGCAGTTTCGGACAGCCCACAGATACGCAGTATTTT

v_call: TRBV4-3
j_call: TRBJ2-4
d_call: NA
clone_size: NA
cdr3_aa: CASSQEYGVKNIQYF
cdr3_nt: TGCGCCAGCAGCCAAGAGTACGGGGTAAAAAACATTCAGTACTTC

v_call: TRBV7-2
j_call: TRBJ1-5
d_call: NA
clone_size: NA
cdr3_aa: CASSPRPNQPQHF
cdr3_nt: TGTGCCAGCAGCCCGCGGCCGAATCAGCCCCAGCATTTT

v_call: TRBV18
j_call: TRBJ2-4
d_call: TRBD1
clone_size: NA
cdr3_aa: CASSPVGLTGGAKNIQYF
cdr3_nt: TGTGCCAGCTCCCCAGTGGGTCTTACAGGGGGAGCCAAAAACATTCAGTACTTC

v_call: TRBV6-6
j_call: TRBJ2-7
d_call: NA
clone_size: NA
cdr3_aa: CASSSELETYEQYF
cdr3_nt: TGTGCCAGCAGTTCAGAACTCGAGACCTACGAGCAGTACTTC

v_call: TRBV6-4
j_call: TRBJ2-1
d_call: TRBD2
clone_size: NA
cdr3_aa: CASSDGETSGYNEQFF
cdr3_nt: TGTGCCAGCAGTGACGGGGAGACTAGCGGGTACAATGAGCAGTTCTTC

v_call: TRBV19
j_call: TRBJ2-7
d_call: NA
clone_size: few
cdr3_aa: CASSMKAGRSYEQYF
cdr3_nt: TGTGCCAGTAGTATGAAGGCAGGGCGATCCTACGAGCAGTACTTC

v_call: TRBV5-4
j_call: TRBJ2-2
d_call: NA
clone_size: few
cdr3_aa: CASSSPTFANTGELFF
cdr3_nt: TGTGCCAGCAGCTCGCCGACGTTCGCGAACACCGGGGAGCTGTTTTTT

v_call: TRBV4-3
j_call: TRBJ2-7
d_call: TRBD1
clone_size: many
cdr3_aa: CASSRGQGSSYEQYF
cdr3_nt: TGCGCCAGCAGCCGCGGACAGGGGAGCTCCTACGAGCAGTACTTC

v_call: TRBV6-6
j_call: TRBJ2-4
d_call: TRBD1
clone_size: NA
cdr3_aa: CASSYSGQGVDIQYF
cdr3_nt: TGTGCCAGCAGTTATTCGGGACAGGGGGTTGACATTCAGTACTTC

v_call: TRBV7-6
j_call: TRBJ1-1
d_call: NA
clone_size: NA
cdr3_aa: CASSLEPGTPEAFF
cdr3_nt: TGTGCCAGCAGCTTAGAGCCGGGTACACCTGAAGCTTTCTTT

v_call: TRBV28
j_call: TRBJ2-3
d_call: TRBD2
clone_size: once
cdr3_aa: CASSLRASGQDTQYF
cdr3_nt: TGTGCCAGCAGTTTAAGGGCTAGCGGTCAGGATACGCAGTATTTT

v_call: TRBV15
j_call: TRBJ2-5
d_call: NA
clone_size: NA
cdr3_aa: CATRPGQTEGQETQYF
cdr3_nt: TGTGCCACCAGACCGGGCCAAACCGAGGGACAAGAGACCCAGTACTTC

v_call: TRBV5-6
j_call: TRBJ1-1
d_call: NA
clone_size: NA
cdr3_aa: CASSSPGPMNTEAFF
cdr3_nt: TGTGCCAGCAGCTCACCGGGACCGATGAACACTGAAGCTTTCTTT

v_call: TRBV25-1
j_call: TRBJ1-1
d_call: NA
clone_size: NA
cdr3_aa: CASSDPQGKNTEAFF
cdr3_nt: TGTGCCAGCAGTGATCCCCAGGGAAAGAACACTGAAGCTTTCTTT

v_call: TRBV28
j_call: TRBJ1-1
d_call: TRBD1
clone_size: NA
cdr3_aa: CASSEVPGQGEGTEAFF
cdr3_nt: TGTGCCAGCAGTGAAGTCCCGGGACAGGGCGAAGGTACTGAAGCTTTCTTT

v_call: TRBV29-1
j_call: TRBJ2-5
d_call: NA
clone_size: NA
cdr3_aa: CSAVRWVQETQYF
cdr3_nt: TGCAGCGCCGTTAGATGGGTCCAAGAGACCCAGTACTTC

v_call: TRBV27
j_call: TRBJ1-3
d_call: NA
clone_size: NA
cdr3_aa: CASSPLGLGNTIYF
cdr3_nt: TGTGCCAGCAGTCCTTTGGGGTTAGGAAACACCATATATTTT

v_call: TRBV11-2
j_call: TRBJ2-6
d_call: NA
clone_size: NA
cdr3_aa: CASSPGANVLTF
cdr3_nt: TGTGCCAGCAGCCCTGGGGCCAACGTCCTGACTTTC

v_call: TRBV7-2
j_call: TRBJ1-1
d_call: NA
clone_size: NA
cdr3_aa: CASSLGGQATEAFF
cdr3_nt: TGTGCCAGCAGCTTAGGTGGGCAGGCCACTGAAGCTTTCTTT

v_call: TRBV11-2
j_call: TRBJ2-2
d_call: TRBD2
clone_size: NA
cdr3_aa: CASSSTSGVRTGELFF
cdr3_nt: TGTGCCAGCAGCTCAACTAGCGGGGTGCGGACCGGGGAGCTGTTTTTT

v_call: TRBV27
j_call: TRBJ2-5
d_call: NA
clone_size: NA
cdr3_aa: CASSVGPLEETQYF
cdr3_nt: TGTGCCAGCAGTGTCGGCCCGCTGGAAGAGACCCAGTACTTC

v_call: TRBV6-1
j_call: TRBJ1-2
d_call: TRBD1
clone_size: NA
cdr3_aa: CASRRDSQTNYGYTF
cdr3_nt: TGTGCCAGCCGAAGGGACAGCCAAACTAACTATGGCTACACCTTC